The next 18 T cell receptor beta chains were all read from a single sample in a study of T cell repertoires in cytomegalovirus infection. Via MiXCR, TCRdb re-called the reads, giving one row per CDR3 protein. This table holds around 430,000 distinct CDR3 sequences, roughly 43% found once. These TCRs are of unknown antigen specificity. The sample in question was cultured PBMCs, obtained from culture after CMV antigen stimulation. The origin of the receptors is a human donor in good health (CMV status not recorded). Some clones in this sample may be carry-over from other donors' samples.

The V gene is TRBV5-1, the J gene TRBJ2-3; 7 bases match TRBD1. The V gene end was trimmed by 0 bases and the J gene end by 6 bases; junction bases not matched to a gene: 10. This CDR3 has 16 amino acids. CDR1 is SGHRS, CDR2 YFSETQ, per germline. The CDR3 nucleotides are TGCGCCAGCAGCTTGGCCATTGGCAGGGGGTCGGATACGCAGTATTTT. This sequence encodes CASSLAIGRGSDTQYF.

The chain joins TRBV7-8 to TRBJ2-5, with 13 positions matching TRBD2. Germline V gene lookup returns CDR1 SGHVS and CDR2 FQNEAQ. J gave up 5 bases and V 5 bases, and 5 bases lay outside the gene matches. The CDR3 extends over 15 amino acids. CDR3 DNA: TGTGCCAGCAGCGAACTAGCGGGGGGGCCCGAGACCCAGTACTTC. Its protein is CASSELAGGPETQYF.

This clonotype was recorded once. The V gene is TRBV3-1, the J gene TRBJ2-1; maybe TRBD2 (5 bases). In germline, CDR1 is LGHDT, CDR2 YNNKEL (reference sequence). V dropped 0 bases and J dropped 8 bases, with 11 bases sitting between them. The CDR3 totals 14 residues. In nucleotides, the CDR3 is TGTGCCAGCAGCCAAGAAAGGCTAGCCGATGAGCAGTTCTTC. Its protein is CASSQERLADEQFF.

Here the CDR3 DNA reads TGTGCCAGCAGTCCCCTAGTAATCCGGTCTGGGGCCAACGTCCTGACTTTC. This gives the protein CASSPLVIRSGANVLTF. The chain joins TRBV28 to TRBJ2-6; D is ambiguous. The CDR3 is 17 amino acids. Germline CDR1 MDHEN, CDR2 SYDVKM. The V end was cut by 5 bases, the J end by 1 base, with 15 bases between.

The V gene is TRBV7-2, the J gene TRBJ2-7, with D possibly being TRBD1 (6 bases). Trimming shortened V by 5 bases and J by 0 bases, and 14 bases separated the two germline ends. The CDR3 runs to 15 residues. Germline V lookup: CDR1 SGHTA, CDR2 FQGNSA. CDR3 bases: TGTGCCAGCAGCCCCATCAGGGGCCCCTCCTACGAGCAGTACTTC. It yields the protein CASSPIRGPSYEQYF.

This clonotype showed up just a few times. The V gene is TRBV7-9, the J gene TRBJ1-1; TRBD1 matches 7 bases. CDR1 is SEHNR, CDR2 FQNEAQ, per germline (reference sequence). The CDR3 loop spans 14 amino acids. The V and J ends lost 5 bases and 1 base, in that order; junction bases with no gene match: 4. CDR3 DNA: TGTGCCAGCAGCCGGGACAGCTGGAACACTGAAGCTTTCTTT. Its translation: CASSRDSWNTEAFF.

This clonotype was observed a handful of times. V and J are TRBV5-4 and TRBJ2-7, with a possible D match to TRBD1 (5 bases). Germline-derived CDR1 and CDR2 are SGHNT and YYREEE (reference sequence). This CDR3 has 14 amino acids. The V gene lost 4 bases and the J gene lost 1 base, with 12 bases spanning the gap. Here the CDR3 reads CASSHRDSSYEQYF. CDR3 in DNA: TGTGCCAGCAGCCATCGTGACAGTTCCTACGAGCAGTACTTC.

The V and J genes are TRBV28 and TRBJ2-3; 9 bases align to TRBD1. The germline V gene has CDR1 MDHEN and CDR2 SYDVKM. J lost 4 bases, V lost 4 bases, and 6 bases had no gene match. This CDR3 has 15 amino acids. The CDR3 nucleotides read TGTGCCAGCAGTTCCCGGGACAGGGACCCAGATACGCAGTATTTT. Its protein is CASSSRDRDPDTQYF.

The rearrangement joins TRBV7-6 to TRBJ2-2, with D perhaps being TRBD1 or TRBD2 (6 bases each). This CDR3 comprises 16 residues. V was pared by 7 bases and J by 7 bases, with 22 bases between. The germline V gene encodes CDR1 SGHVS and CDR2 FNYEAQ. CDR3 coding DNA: TGTGCCAGCACCGACCGTATAAAGGGGGGCAACGGGGAGCTGTTTTTT. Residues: CASTDRIKGGNGELFF.

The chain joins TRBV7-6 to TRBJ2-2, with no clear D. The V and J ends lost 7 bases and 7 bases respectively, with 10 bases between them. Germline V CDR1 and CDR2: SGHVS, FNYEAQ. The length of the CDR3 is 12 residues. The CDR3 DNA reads TGTGCCAGCACCTCCAGTAGCGGGGAGCTGTTTTTT. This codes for CASTSSSGELFF.

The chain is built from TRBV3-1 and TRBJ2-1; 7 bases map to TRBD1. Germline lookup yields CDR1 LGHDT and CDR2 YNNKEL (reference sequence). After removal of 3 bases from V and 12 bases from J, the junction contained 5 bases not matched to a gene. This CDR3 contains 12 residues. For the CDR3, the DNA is TGTGCCAGCAGCCAGACAGGGTTGGGGCAGTTCTTC. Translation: CASSQTGLGQFF.

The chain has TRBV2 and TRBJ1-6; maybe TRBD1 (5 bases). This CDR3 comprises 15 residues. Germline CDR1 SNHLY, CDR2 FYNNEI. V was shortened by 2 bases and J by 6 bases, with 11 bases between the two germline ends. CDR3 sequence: CASSERDVSNSPLHF. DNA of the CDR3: TGTGCCAGCAGTGAACGGGACGTCAGTAATTCACCCCTCCACTTT.

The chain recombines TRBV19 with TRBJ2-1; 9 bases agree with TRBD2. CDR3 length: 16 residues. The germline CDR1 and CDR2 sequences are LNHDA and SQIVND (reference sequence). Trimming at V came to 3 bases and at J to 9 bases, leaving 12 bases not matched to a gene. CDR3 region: CASSIGALSGSGEQFF. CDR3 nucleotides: TGTGCCAGTAGTATCGGGGCGCTTAGCGGGAGTGGTGAGCAGTTCTTC.

The CDR3 reads CASSFLAGDEQYF. The CDR3 region has the DNA TGTGCCAGCAGCTTCCTGGCGGGAGACGAGCAGTACTTC. V and J are TRBV7-3 and TRBJ2-7; 7 bases line up with TRBD2. J lost 5 bases, V lost 3 bases, and 4 bases had no gene match. In germline, CDR1 is SGHTA, CDR2 FQGTGA. The CDR3 totals 13 residues.

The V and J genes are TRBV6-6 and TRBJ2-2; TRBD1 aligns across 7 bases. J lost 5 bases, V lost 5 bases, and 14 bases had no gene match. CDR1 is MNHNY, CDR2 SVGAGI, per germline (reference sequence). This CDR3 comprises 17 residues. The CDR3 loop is CASSTYRGQTGTGELFF. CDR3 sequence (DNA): TGTGCCAGCAGTACTTACAGGGGACAAACGGGGACCGGGGAGCTGTTTTTT.

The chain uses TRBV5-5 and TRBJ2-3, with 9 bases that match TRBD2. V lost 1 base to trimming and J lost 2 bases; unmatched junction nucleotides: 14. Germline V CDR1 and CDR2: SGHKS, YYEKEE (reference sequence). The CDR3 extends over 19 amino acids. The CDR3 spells CASSLSPWREGRNTDTQYF. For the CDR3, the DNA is TGTGCCAGCAGCTTGAGTCCTTGGCGGGAGGGCCGTAACACAGATACGCAGTATTTT.

CDR3 sequence reads: CASMEAPARMLFF. The DNA for the CDR3 is TGTGCCAGCATGGAAGCTCCAGCCAGGATGCTGTTTTTT. The rearrangement joins TRBV28 to TRBJ1-4; D uncertain. The CDR3 sequence is 13 residues long. Germline CDR1 MDHEN, CDR2 SYDVKM. V was trimmed by 7 bases and J by 14 bases, leaving 20 bases between them.

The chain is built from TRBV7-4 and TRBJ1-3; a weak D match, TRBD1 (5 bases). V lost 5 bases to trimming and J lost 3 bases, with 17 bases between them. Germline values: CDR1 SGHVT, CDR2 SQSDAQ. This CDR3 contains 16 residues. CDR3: CASSPGREIGGNTIYF. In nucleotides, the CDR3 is TGTGCCAGCAGCCCAGGGAGGGAGATCGGTGGAAACACCATATATTTT.